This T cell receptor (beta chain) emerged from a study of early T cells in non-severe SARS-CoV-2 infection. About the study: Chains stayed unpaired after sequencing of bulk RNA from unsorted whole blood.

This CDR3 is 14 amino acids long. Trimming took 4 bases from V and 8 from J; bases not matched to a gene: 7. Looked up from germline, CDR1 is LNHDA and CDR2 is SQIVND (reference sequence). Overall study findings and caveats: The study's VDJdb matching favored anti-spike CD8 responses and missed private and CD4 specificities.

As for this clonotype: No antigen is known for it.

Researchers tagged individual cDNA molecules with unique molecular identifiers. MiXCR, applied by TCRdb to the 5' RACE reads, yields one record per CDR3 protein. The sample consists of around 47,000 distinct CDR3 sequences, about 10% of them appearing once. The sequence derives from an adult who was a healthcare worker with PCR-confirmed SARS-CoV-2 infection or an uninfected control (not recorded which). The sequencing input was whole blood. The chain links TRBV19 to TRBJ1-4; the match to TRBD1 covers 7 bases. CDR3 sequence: CASSTGQLSEKLFF. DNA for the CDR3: TGTGCCAGTAGTACGGGACAGCTGAGCGAAAAACTGTTTTTT.